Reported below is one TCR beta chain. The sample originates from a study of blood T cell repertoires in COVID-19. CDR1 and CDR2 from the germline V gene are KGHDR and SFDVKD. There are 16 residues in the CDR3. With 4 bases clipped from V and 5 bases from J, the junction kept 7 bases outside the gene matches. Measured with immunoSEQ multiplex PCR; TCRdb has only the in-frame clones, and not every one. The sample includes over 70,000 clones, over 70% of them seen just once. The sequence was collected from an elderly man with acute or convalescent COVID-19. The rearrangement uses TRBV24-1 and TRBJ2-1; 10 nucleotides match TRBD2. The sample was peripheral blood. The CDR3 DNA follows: TGTGCCACCAGTGACTCCAGCGGGGGGGACGACAATGAGCAGTTCTTC. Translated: CATSDSSGGDDNEQFF.